A selection of T cell receptor beta chains follows, all from one sample in a study of T-cell reconstitution after alpha-beta-depleted transplantation in children. TCRdb reprocessed the PCR reads via MiXCR and lists one record per CDR3 protein. Of about 200,000 distinct CDR3 sequences in the sample, roughly 6.6% were seen once. Source: PBMCs, taken before TCRalphabeta/CD19-depleted stem cell transplant. These receptors were taken from a boy aged 2 to 10 with acute lymphoblastic leukemia, due to receive a stem cell transplant. Each CDR3 is given with its conserved first and last residue. Clone size is given for some rows only: seen once, a few or many times, or a class if the clone is expanded.

>TRBV7-9|many|TRBJ2-7
CASSPRDWPYEQYF
>TRBV27|few|TRBJ2-1
CASSGGRAVFF
>TRBV20-1|few|TRBJ2-5
CSARDRRLTRTLETQYF
>TRBV5-1|.|TRBJ1-6
CASSGTGTGQSPLHF
>TRBV4-3|few|TRBJ2-5
CASSQEGRQAETQYF
>TRBV7-2|many|TRBJ2-5
CASSKGGTGTQTQYF
>TRBV20-1|few|TRBJ2-3
CSLLAVVTDTQYF
>TRBV4-2|many|TRBJ2-1
CASSQVGGGNNEQFF
>TRBV20-1|many|TRBJ2-1
CSARDGLTADEQFF
>TRBV7-2|many|TRBJ1-1
CASSLGGAMNTEAFF
>TRBV12-3/TRBV12-4|many|TRBJ1-2
CASSLRDGGGYTF
>TRBV3-1|few|TRBJ2-5
CASSRGNSGVQETQYF
>TRBV5-1|many|TRBJ2-7
CASTSSTYEQYF
>TRBV5-1|many|TRBJ2-7
CASSFRDTYEQYF
>TRBV29-1|few|TRBJ2-5
CSVRGGNFETQYF
>TRBV4-3|many|TRBJ2-6
CASSQDRDSGANVLTF
>TRBV6-5|many|TRBJ1-4
CASSPLPDREKLFF
>TRBV4-3|few|TRBJ2-1
CASSQDPDSSYNEQFF
>TRBV20-1|many|TRBJ2-7
CSAKGLVWREQYF
>TRBV4-3|many|TRBJ2-1
CASSQDVGQGAYNEQFF
>TRBV4-3|few|TRBJ1-2
CASSQEPGRNYGYTF
>TRBV6-2/TRBV6-3|many|TRBJ2-3
CASSYPPGSGVTDTQYF
>TRBV28|.|TRBJ1-2
CASSFSNYGYTF
>TRBV7-2|few|TRBJ2-7
CASSWRAGVTSYEQYF
>TRBV29-1|many|TRBJ2-5
CSVAWNSRETQYF
>TRBV5-6|many|TRBJ2-3
CASSLGGRADTQYF
>TRBV7-8|.|TRBJ1-6
CASSLGRTGGNSPLHF
>TRBV19|.|TRBJ1-1
CASSSPSLRGSTEAFF
>TRBV20-1|.|TRBJ1-1
CSAMEGDGAFTEAFF
>TRBV4-3|.|TRBJ1-5
CASSQGGIGRDVYQPQHF
>TRBV12-3/TRBV12-4|many|TRBJ1-5
CASRKDSYQPQHF
>TRBV4-3|.|TRBJ2-7
CASSQGPPGTDYEQYF
>TRBV7-8|many|TRBJ2-7
CASSLVVFYEQYF
>TRBV6-5|few|TRBJ1-1
CASSYGRALNTEAFF
>TRBV7-8|few|TRBJ2-3
CASSLGLAGGGDTQYF
>TRBV12-3/TRBV12-4|many|TRBJ2-7
CASTLGSHEQYF
>TRBV12-3/TRBV12-4|many|TRBJ2-1
CASSGLAGGSNEQFF
>TRBV12-3/TRBV12-4|many|TRBJ2-1
CASSLNEQFF
>TRBV18|many|TRBJ1-2
CASSRDDRDGYTF
>TRBV3-1|.|TRBJ2-2
CASSQRSGAYTGELFF